This TCR beta chain was recovered during a study of blood T cells in healthy people across ages. Study results and caveats: More naive CD4+ cells and higher diversity were found in long-lived than in aged donors.

The V gene's germline CDR1 is KGHSH and CDR2 LQKENI. V shed 6 bases, J shed 3 bases, and the junction held 4 bases outside the gene matches. The CDR3 covers 14 residues. Comment on this clonotype: The antigen remains unidentified.

A sample-barcoded 5' primer and a J-beta primer mix were used in a second PCR of roughly 7 to 12 cycles. Unique molecular identifiers of 12 random nucleotides labeled each cDNA. Per sample, CDR3-containing paired-end reads numbered at least 2.5 million. TCRdb reprocessed the 5' RACE reads via MiXCR and lists one record per CDR3 protein. The sample consists of about 1.8 million distinct CDR3 sequences, about 50% of them appearing once. The source of this sequence is a middle-aged woman in good health. The chain carries TRBV18 and TRBJ2-4; TRBD1 aligns across 8 bases. The sample consisted of blood. CDR3 bases: TGTGCCAGCTCTTCACAGGGGGACAAAAACATTCAGTACTTC. This translates into CASSSQGDKNIQYF.